Given below is one T cell receptor beta chain in context. This record belongs to a study of blood T cell repertoires in COVID-19. Across the whole study: Italy, Spain and the United States were the sources of the convalescent and acute COVID-19 samples. In each case, the material was cDNA or gDNA derived from T cells, B-cell-depleted T cells, or PBMCs.

Sequencing was performed with immunoSEQ multiplex PCR; in TCRdb, only in-frame clones are kept and a portion is missing. The sample comprises about 200,000 clones, 60% to 85% of which are singletons, and 5.5% rests with the top ten. There are 14 residues in the CDR3. The V and J ends lost 7 bases and 1 base, in that order; junction bases with no gene match: 3. Germline assignment: CDR1 MNHEY and CDR2 SMNVEV (reference sequence). The sequence derives from a woman between 65 and 79 years old with acute or convalescent COVID-19. Material for sequencing was peripheral blood. This chain connects TRBV27 to TRBJ1-1, with TRBD1 matching over 10 bases. The CDR3 here is CASTRDRGNTEAFF. The CDR3 DNA follows: TGTGCCAGCACCAGGGACAGGGGGAACACTGAAGCTTTCTTT.